This TCR beta chain is from a study of T cell responses to AZD1222 COVID-19 vaccine. This CDR3 has 16 residues. The ends lost 2 bases at V and 4 bases at J; junction bases unmatched: 2. Germline V gene sequence: CDR1 SEHNR, CDR2 FQNEAQ (reference sequence). TCRdb's table, derived via immunoSEQ multiplex PCR, lists solely in-frame clones and lacks some. Found here are over 150,000 clones, around 90% of them singletons; the top ten hold less than 3.5%. This chain connects TRBV7-9 to TRBJ2-2; TRBD2 matches 12 bases. This receptor was taken from an adult in good health. The material was peripheral blood, obtained on day 0 of AZD1222 vaccination. Written as DNA, the CDR3 is TGTGCCAGCAGCTTACAACTAGCGGGGGGCACCGGGGAGCTGTTTTTT. This translates into CASSLQLAGGTGELFF.